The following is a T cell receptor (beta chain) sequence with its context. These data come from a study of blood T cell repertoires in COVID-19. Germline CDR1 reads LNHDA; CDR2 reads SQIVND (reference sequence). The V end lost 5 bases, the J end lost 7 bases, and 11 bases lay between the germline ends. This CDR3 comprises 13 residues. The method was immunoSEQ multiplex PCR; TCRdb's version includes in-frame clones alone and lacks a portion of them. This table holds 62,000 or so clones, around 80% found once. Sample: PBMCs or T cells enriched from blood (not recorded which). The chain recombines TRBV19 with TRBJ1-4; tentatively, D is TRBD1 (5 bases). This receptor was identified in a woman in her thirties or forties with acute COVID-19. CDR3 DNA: TGTGCCAGTAGTGTCGCGGGGGGTGAAAAACTGTTTTTT. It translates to CASSVAGGEKLFF.